This is a list of T cell receptor beta chains from one sample in a study of cytomegalovirus exposure and HLA in healthy donors. TCRdb's table, derived via immunoSEQ multiplex PCR, lists solely in-frame clones and lacks some. There are about 130,000 clones in the sample; around 85% occur only once, and approximately 6.7% lies in the top ten. The material sequenced was PBMCs. These TCRs come from a woman aged 30 to 39 in good health and CMV-seropositive. CDR3s include the opening cysteine and the closing phenylalanine or tryptophan. Each record gives: V gene, D gene, J gene, clone size, CDR3 protein, CDR3 DNA. D genes are given only for firm matches. The listing skips clone size in some rows; elsewhere it reads once, few, many or a size class.

TRBV6-1	.	TRBJ2-3	.	CASSDVNTDTQYF	TGTGCCAGCAGTGATGTTAACACAGATACGCAGTATTTT
TRBV10-3	.	TRBJ2-5	.	CAIGGGRETQYF	TGTGCCATCGGCGGGGGCCGAGAGACCCAGTACTTC
TRBV27	TRBD2	TRBJ2-1	.	CASSLGGAVGGEQFF	TGTGCCAGCAGTTTAGGGGGTGCGGTGGGGGGGGAGCAGTTCTTC
TRBV5-1	TRBD1	TRBJ2-2	.	CASQGDSQILTGELFF	TGCGCCAGCCAAGGGGACAGCCAGATCCTCACCGGGGAGCTGTTTTTT
TRBV30	.	TRBJ2-7	.	CAWSREPYEQYF	TGTGCCTGGAGTAGGGAGCCCTACGAGCAGTACTTC
TRBV28	.	TRBJ2-7	.	CASSRPGGTYEQYF	TGTGCCAGCAGTCGGCCGGGGGGCACCTACGAGCAGTACTTC
TRBV5-4	.	TRBJ2-7	.	CASSLDGYEQYF	TGTGCCAGCAGCTTGGACGGGTACGAGCAGTACTTC
TRBV10-3	TRBD2	TRBJ2-3	once	CAISDPLAGGITDTQYF	TGTGCCATCAGTGATCCCTTAGCGGGGGGCATCACAGATACGCAGTATTTT
TRBV5-1	TRBD1	TRBJ2-1	.	CASNPTGQGISSYNEQFF	TGCGCCAGCAACCCCACGGGACAGGGGATTAGCTCCTACAATGAGCAGTTCTTC
TRBV6-1	.	TRBJ2-7	.	CASSWSGPAYEQYF	TGTGCCAGCAGTTGGAGCGGGCCTGCCTACGAGCAGTACTTC
TRBV28	.	TRBJ1-1	.	CASSWGGSNTEAFF	TGTGCCAGCAGCTGGGGGGGGTCGAACACTGAAGCTTTCTTT
TRBV30	TRBD1	TRBJ1-2	once	CAWSLGGGGYGYTF	TGTGCCTGGAGCCTAGGGGGCGGCGGCTATGGCTACACCTTC
TRBV6-5	.	TRBJ1-4	.	CASSYLQGANEKLFF	TGTGCCAGCAGTTACCTGCAGGGTGCTAATGAAAAACTGTTTTTT
TRBV2	.	TRBJ2-7	once	CASSSQGCEQYF	TGTGCCAGCAGTTCCCAGGGTTGCGAGCAGTACTTC
TRBV7-7	.	TRBJ1-1	.	CASSPLGGEAFF	TGTGCCAGCAGCCCCCTCGGGGGTGAAGCTTTCTTT
TRBV6-4	.	TRBJ1-1	.	CASSDSAGWGAEAFF	TGTGCCAGCAGTGACTCTGCGGGGTGGGGTGCTGAAGCTTTCTTT
TRBV5-1	TRBD1	TRBJ2-3	.	CASSPGTGGGTDTQYF	TGCGCCAGCAGCCCCGGGACAGGGGGAGGCACAGATACGCAGTATTTT
TRBV2	.	TRBJ2-2	once	CASKVSGNTGELFF	TGTGCCAGCAAGGTTAGCGGGAACACCGGGGAGCTGTTTTTT
TRBV29-1	TRBD1	TRBJ2-7	.	CSVLTGSSYEQYF	TGCAGCGTCCTGACAGGGAGCTCCTACGAGCAGTACTTC
TRBV6-5	.	TRBJ2-7	.	CASTEAGQWVQYF	TGTGCCAGCACCGAGGCGGGACAGTGGGTCCAGTACTTC
TRBV18	.	TRBJ1-4	.	CASSPGGPTNEKLFF	TGTGCCAGCTCACCCGGGGGACCGACTAATGAAAAACTGTTTTTT
TRBV10-3	.	TRBJ2-7	.	CAISVGSYEQYF	TGTGCCATCAGTGTGGGCAGCTACGAGCAGTACTTC
TRBV5-1	TRBD1	TRBJ1-3	.	CASSSGQGGNTIYF	TGCGCCAGCAGCTCCGGACAGGGAGGAAACACCATATATTTT
TRBV5-6	TRBD1	TRBJ1-2	.	CASSFGTGNSGYTF	TGTGCCAGCAGCTTTGGGACAGGTAATTCTGGCTACACCTTC
TRBV5-1	TRBD1	TRBJ1-1	.	CASSVRTGGANTEAFF	TGCGCCAGCAGCGTGAGGACAGGGGGAGCGAACACTGAAGCTTTCTTT
TRBV28	.	TRBJ2-3	.	CASSLPGRDTQYF	TGTGCCAGCAGCCTCCCAGGGCGAGATACGCAGTATTTT
TRBV7-9	.	TRBJ1-1	.	CASSRTWGDEAFF	TGTGCCAGCAGCCGCACTTGGGGGGATGAAGCTTTCTTT
TRBV7-9	.	TRBJ2-7	.	CASSFPLAEGYEQYF	TGTGCCAGCAGCTTTCCCTTGGCGGAGGGTTACGAGCAGTACTTC
TRBV5-4	.	TRBJ2-2	.	CASSLETGGELFF	TGTGCCAGCAGCTTAGAGACAGGCGGGGAGCTGTTTTTT
TRBV15	.	TRBJ2-3	.	CATSRDGTGVGTDTQYF	TGTGCCACCAGCAGAGATGGCACGGGAGTAGGCACAGATACGCAGTATTTT
TRBV5-1	.	TRBJ2-1	few	CASSSARTSYNEQFF	TGCGCCAGCAGCTCCGCCCGGACTTCTTACAATGAGCAGTTCTTC
TRBV7-3	TRBD1	TRBJ1-3	once	CASSLTGVSGNTIYF	TGTGCCAGCAGCTTGACAGGGGTCTCTGGAAACACCATATATTTT